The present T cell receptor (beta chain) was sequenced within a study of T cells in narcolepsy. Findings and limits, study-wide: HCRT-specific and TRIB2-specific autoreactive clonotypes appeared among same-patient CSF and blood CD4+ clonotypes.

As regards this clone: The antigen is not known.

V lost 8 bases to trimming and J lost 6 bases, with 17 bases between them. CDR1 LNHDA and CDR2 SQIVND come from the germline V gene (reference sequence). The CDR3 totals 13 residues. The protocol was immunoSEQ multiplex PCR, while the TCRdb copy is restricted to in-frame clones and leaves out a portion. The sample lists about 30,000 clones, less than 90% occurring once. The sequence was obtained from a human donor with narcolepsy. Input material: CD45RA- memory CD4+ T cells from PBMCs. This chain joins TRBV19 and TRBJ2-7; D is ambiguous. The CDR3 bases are TGTGCCAGTTCTGCCGGGCCCCTAGGCGAGCAGTACTTC. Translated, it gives CASSAGPLGEQYF.